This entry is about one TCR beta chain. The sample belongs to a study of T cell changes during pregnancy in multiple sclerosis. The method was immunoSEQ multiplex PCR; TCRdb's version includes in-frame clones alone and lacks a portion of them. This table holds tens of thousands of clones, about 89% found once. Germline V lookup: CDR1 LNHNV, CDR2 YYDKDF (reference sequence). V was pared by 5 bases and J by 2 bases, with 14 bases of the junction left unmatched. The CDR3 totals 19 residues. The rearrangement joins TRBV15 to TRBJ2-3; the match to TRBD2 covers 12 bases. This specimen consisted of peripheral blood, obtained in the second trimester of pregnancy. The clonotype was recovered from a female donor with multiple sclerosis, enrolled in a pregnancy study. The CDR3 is CATSWMGTSGGRHTDTQYF. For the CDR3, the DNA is TGTGCCACCAGCTGGATGGGAACTAGCGGGGGGCGCCACACAGATACGCAGTATTTT. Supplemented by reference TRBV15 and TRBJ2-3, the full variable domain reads DAMVIQNPRYQVTQFGKPVTLSCSQTLNHNVMYWYQQKSSQAPKLLFHYYDKDFNNEADTPDNFQSRRPNTSFCFLDIRSPGLGDTAMYLCATSWMGTSGGRHTDTQYFGPGTRLTVL.